The clone carrying this T cell receptor (beta chain) has ten or more counts. Its antigen is currently unknown. As the method for making TCR beta libraries, quantitative 5'-RACE with molecular barcodes was used. From the 5' RACE reads, TCRdb called clonotypes with MiXCR, one entry per CDR3 protein. The sample carries about 460,000 distinct CDR3 sequences, 5.3% recorded once. Germline V gene lookup returns CDR1 SQVTM and CDR2 ANQGSEA. The CDR3 is made up of 15 amino acids. V lost 2 bases and J lost 0, with 14 bases in between. This sample is part of a study of CD8 T cells in ankylosing spondylitis. Findings and caveats of the study: Characteristic, it appeared, of ankylosing spondylitis blood was a TCR beta motif of eight or nine highly homologous variants. In synovial fluid and blood from reactive arthritis, some motif variants were previously reported. Disease-associated clones were CD8+ and fairly uncommon in peripheral blood.

Input material: blood, either unsorted or a sorted T cell fraction (not recorded which). This TCR was recovered from a male donor with ankylosing spondylitis. The rearrangement uses TRBV29-1 and TRBJ2-7, with D perhaps TRBD1 (5 bases). The CDR3 spells CSVELPGHSSYEQYF. DNA for the CDR3: TGCAGCGTTGAACTTCCAGGGCACAGCTCCTACGAGCAGTACTTC.